These 2 T cell receptor beta chains were sequenced from one sample in a study of cytomegalovirus exposure and HLA in healthy donors. Primers for the PCR totalled 60 Vbeta and 13 Jbeta. Sequenced by immunoSEQ multiplex PCR; TCRdb stores in-frame clones only, minus some. The table shows roughly 120,000 clones, with around a tenth occurring only once. The source material was PBMCs. The receptors originated from a man aged 30 to 45 in good health and CMV-seronegative.

In this sample, this clone turned up a few times. The chain employs TRBV19 and TRBJ1-2; possible D gene TRBD1, 6 bases. CDR1 LNHDA and CDR2 SQIVND come from the germline V gene (reference sequence). The ends were cut back, 8 bases at V and 3 bases at J, with 13 bases in the middle. The length of the CDR3 is 13 residues. For the CDR3, the DNA is TGTGCCAGTTCCCTCGAGGGGGACTATGGCTACACCTTC. Translation: CASSLEGDYGYTF.

This clone occurred a few times. The chain recombines TRBV30 with TRBJ2-2, with 8 nucleotides matching TRBD2. J was trimmed by 6 bases and V by 3 bases; bases with no gene match: 9. Germline V gives CDR1 GTSNPN, CDR2 SVGIG (reference sequence). The CDR3 extends over 15 amino acids. CDR3 DNA sequence: TGTGCCTGGAGCGCCATCAGCGGGAGATCCGGGGAGCTGTTTTTT. Protein sequence: CAWSAISGRSGELFF. Full variable domain (outside the CDR3, taken from reference TRBV30 and TRBJ2-2): SQTIHQWPATLVQPVGSPLSLECTVEGTSNPNLYWYRQAAGRGLQLLFYSVGIGQISSEVPQNLSASRPQDRQFILSSKKLLLSDSGFYLCAWSAISGRSGELFFGEGSRLTVL.